The present T cell receptor (beta chain) was sequenced within a study of lymphopenia after photon versus proton radiotherapy. The protocol was immunoSEQ multiplex PCR, while the TCRdb copy is restricted to in-frame clones and leaves out a portion. The repertoire holds 150,000 to 200,000 clones, around 85% seen once, with approximately 4.7% in the top ten. The V end was cut by 4 bases, the J end by 1 base, with 17 bases between. The germline V gene encodes CDR1 MDHEN and CDR2 SYDVKM. The CDR3 runs to 17 residues. The TCR comes from a middle-aged man with gastric cancer. The genes are TRBV28 and TRBJ1-5; D not resolved. The sequenced sample was peripheral blood, obtained from a patient treated with photon-based radiotherapy. The CDR3 sequence: CASSSRTSRVSNQPQHF. The CDR3 region has the DNA TGTGCCAGCAGTTCCCGCACCTCCCGGGTAAGCAATCAGCCCCAGCATTTT.